This TCR beta chain appears in the sequencing data of a study of response to subunit inactivated influenza vaccine. There are 14 residues in the CDR3. V was cut by 1 base and J by 1 base, with 7 bases left in between. Germline CDR1 is SGHRS and CDR2 is YFSETQ. Notes on the study in general: Each seasonal influenza vaccination recruits few new T cells, the authors suggested.

This clonotype was detected many times. Antigen: not known. TCRdb re-analysed the RT-PCR reads in MiXCR, keeping a single row per CDR3 protein. The table shows a few hundred thousand distinct CDR3 sequences, with around 15% occurring only once. The V and J genes are TRBV5-1 and TRBJ2-3; unclear D gene. Sequenced material: PBMCs from blood, taken less than 13 days after vaccination. The sequence derives from a man aged 50 or older who received an inactivated influenza vaccine. The CDR3 DNA is TGCGCCAGCAGCTTGTTCGGCGGCACAGATACGCAGTATTTT. Amino acids: CASSLFGGTDTQYF. Variable domain in full (rest from reference TRBV5-1 and TRBJ2-3): KAGVTQTPRYLIKTRGQQVTLSCSPISGHRSVSWYQQTPGQGLQFLFEYFSETQRNKGNFPGRFSGRQFSNSRSEMNVSTLELGDSALYLCASSLFGGTDTQYFGPGTRLTVL.